The next 16 T cell receptor beta chains were all read from a single sample in a study of blood T cell repertoires in COVID-19. Generated by immunoSEQ multiplex PCR, the TCRdb table keeps only in-frame clones and is missing some. The table lists approximately 240,000 clones, roughly 90% of them singletons. The sequenced sample was peripheral blood. These receptor sequences come from a woman in her thirties or forties who had recovered from COVID-19.

The V call is TRBV7-2, the J call TRBJ2-5; no reliable D call. Trimming cost V 5 bases and J 5 bases, with 15 bases left between them. This CDR3 contains 14 residues. CDR1 and CDR2 (germline): SGHTA, FQGNSA. CDR3 nucleotides: TGTGCCAGCAGCCTGAGCGTTGCCGGGGAGACCCAGTACTTC. It yields the protein CASSLSVAGETQYF.

In DNA, the CDR3 is TGTGCCAGCTCACTACTAGCGGGAGTAGGCACCGGGGAGCTGTTTTTT. This encodes CASSLLAGVGTGELFF. The chain uses TRBV18 and TRBJ2-2; TRBD2 agrees at 11 bases. Unmatched junction bases numbered 5, after V lost 4 bases and J lost 4 bases. Germline V gene sequence: CDR1 KGHSH, CDR2 LQKENI. This CDR3 region has 16 residues.

This chain links TRBV30 with TRBJ2-1; 10 bases line up with TRBD2. The germline V gene encodes CDR1 GTSNPN and CDR2 SVGIG (reference sequence). The CDR3 length is 13 residues. V lost 3 bases to trimming and J lost 7 bases; unmatched junction nucleotides: 3. The CDR3 sequence is CAWRLAGVNEQFF. The CDR3 DNA reads as TGTGCCTGGAGGCTAGCGGGGGTAAATGAGCAGTTCTTC. Full variable domain (rest looked up from reference TRBV30 and TRBJ2-1): SQTIHQWPATLVQPVGSPLSLECTVEGTSNPNLYWYRQAAGRGLQLLFYSVGIGQISSEVPQNLSASRPQDRQFILSSKKLLLSDSGFYLCAWRLAGVNEQFFGPGTRLTVL.

The V and J genes are TRBV6-6 and TRBJ1-6, with 11 bases lining up with TRBD1. The V segment lost 6 bases and the J segment 9 bases; nucleotides outside the gene matches: 10. CDR3 length: 16 residues. The V gene's germline CDR1 is MNHNY and CDR2 SVGAGI (reference sequence). CDR3 region: CASSILAGTGGSPLHF. The CDR3 nucleotides are TGTGCCAGCAGCATTCTCGCCGGGACAGGGGGTTCACCCCTCCACTTT.

The chain links TRBV6-2 or TRBV6-3 to TRBJ1-2; D perhaps matches TRBD1 (6 bases). The germline V and J ends were trimmed by 6 bases and 4 bases, with 15 bases remaining between them. The CDR3 length is 14 residues. The V gene's germline CDR1 is MNHEY and CDR2 SVGEGT. The CDR3 region has the DNA TGTGCCAGCAGCCCCGACAGGTCTTTCTATGGCTACACCTTC. It codes for CASSPDRSFYGYTF.

The rearrangement joins TRBV11-2 to TRBJ1-4, with 9 bases matching TRBD1. With 3 bases clipped from V and 6 bases from J, the junction kept 2 bases outside the gene matches. This CDR3 contains 14 residues. CDR1 and CDR2 (germline): SGHAT, FQNNGV. The CDR3 protein is CASSFGTGYEKLFF. The CDR3 region has the DNA TGTGCCAGCAGCTTTGGGACAGGGTATGAAAAACTGTTTTTT.

The chain combines TRBV7-2 with TRBJ1-6, with 7 positions matching TRBD1. J lost 7 bases, V lost 7 bases, and 10 bases had no gene match. This CDR3 is built from 15 residues. CDR1 SGHTA and CDR2 FQGNSA come from the germline V gene. CDR3 sequence (DNA): TGTGCCAGCACCATCCCGGGACAGTGGAATTCACCCCTCCACTTT. It codes for CASTIPGQWNSPLHF.

The genes are TRBV4-2 and TRBJ2-7, with 11 positions matching TRBD2. Germline V lookup: CDR1 LGHNA, CDR2 YNFKEQ. The CDR3 totals 15 residues. V was pared by 3 bases and J by 4 bases, with 5 bases of the junction left unmatched. The CDR3 DNA sequence: TGTGCCAGCAGCCAGTCACTAGCGGGAGTGTACGAGCAGTACTTC. This sequence encodes CASSQSLAGVYEQYF.

The chain is built from TRBV27 and TRBJ1-1; D perhaps matches TRBD1 (5 bases). The germline V and J ends were trimmed by 8 bases and 5 bases, with 21 bases remaining between them. The CDR3 sequence is 15 residues long. The V gene's germline CDR1 is MNHEY and CDR2 SMNVEV (reference sequence). The CDR3 region is CASLVRSTVGTEAFF. The CDR3 DNA reads TGTGCCAGCCTAGTTAGATCGACAGTCGGTACTGAAGCTTTCTTT.

This clone was observed a single time. The chain has TRBV27 and TRBJ1-4, with D maybe TRBD1 (5 bases). V was trimmed by 5 bases and J by 5 bases, leaving 18 bases between them. The CDR3 length is 16 residues. Germline V CDR1 and CDR2: MNHEY, SMNVEV (reference sequence). This chain's CDR3 is CASSIYYGGVNEKLFF. The DNA for the CDR3 is TGTGCCAGCAGTATTTATTACGGAGGGGTGAATGAAAAACTGTTTTTT.

V gene TRBV5-6 combines with J gene TRBJ1-1, with D hard to call. The CDR3 consists of 17 residues. Germline-derived CDR1 and CDR2 are SGHDT and YYEEEE. Trimming stripped 1 base from V and 0 bases from J, with 16 bases between. The chain's CDR3 is CASSLNLEGVMNTEAFF. In DNA form, the CDR3 reads TGTGCCAGCAGCTTGAACTTGGAGGGTGTTATGAACACTGAAGCTTTCTTT.

The chain couples TRBV4-2 to TRBJ1-1; D perhaps matches TRBD1 (6 bases). V lost 3 bases and J lost 1, with 12 bases in between. Germline CDR1 LGHNA, CDR2 YNFKEQ. The CDR3 spans 15 residues. CDR3 sequence (DNA): TGTGCCAGCAGCCAGGAAGGACAGAGGAACACTGAAGCTTTCTTT. Translated, it gives CASSQEGQRNTEAFF.

This clone was observed a single time. This rearrangement joins TRBV4-2 to TRBJ1-2; TRBD1 matches 9 bases. Germline V gene data show CDR1 as LGHNA and CDR2 as YNFKEQ. The length of the CDR3 is 16 residues. V trimming: 4 bases; J trimming: 4 bases; junction bases outside the gene matches: 10. The CDR3: CASSPSTGGVGYGYTF. Written as DNA, the CDR3 is TGTGCCAGCAGCCCCTCCACAGGGGGCGTCGGCTATGGCTACACCTTC.

The rearrangement joins TRBV19 to TRBJ2-3; maybe TRBD2 (5 bases). The CDR3 sequence is 15 residues long. Germline CDR1 LNHDA, CDR2 SQIVND (reference sequence). The V gene lost 5 bases and the J gene lost 10 bases, with 22 bases spanning the gap. CDR3 loop: CASSPGYLEVGAQYF. The CDR3 nucleotides are TGTGCCAGTAGTCCGGGATACCTGGAGGTGGGTGCGCAGTATTTT.

This clone was seen only once. The V and J genes are TRBV11-3 and TRBJ1-1, with unresolved D. This CDR3 has 13 amino acids. Germline loops: CDR1 SGHNT, CDR2 YENEEA. Trimming removed 0 bases at V and 3 bases at J, with 5 bases between. CDR3 in amino acids: CASSLEQHTEAFF. The CDR3, as DNA: TGTGCCAGCAGCTTAGAACAGCACACTGAAGCTTTCTTT. The full variable domain, its missing parts supplied by reference TRBV11-3 and TRBJ1-1, is EAGVVQSPRYKIIEKKQPVAFWCNPISGHNTLYWYLQNLGQGPELLIRYENEEAVDDSQLPKDRFSAERLKGVDSTLKIQPAELGDSAVYLCASSLEQHTEAFFGQGTRLTVV.

The chain carries TRBV5-1 and TRBJ1-6; no reliable D call. This CDR3 has 15 amino acids. Germline CDR1 and CDR2: SGHRS and YFSETQ. V was pared by 0 bases and J by 9 bases, with 13 bases between. The chain's CDR3 is CASSLDRNSGSPLHF. DNA of the CDR3: TGCGCCAGCAGCTTGGATCGCAATTCGGGTTCACCCCTCCACTTT.